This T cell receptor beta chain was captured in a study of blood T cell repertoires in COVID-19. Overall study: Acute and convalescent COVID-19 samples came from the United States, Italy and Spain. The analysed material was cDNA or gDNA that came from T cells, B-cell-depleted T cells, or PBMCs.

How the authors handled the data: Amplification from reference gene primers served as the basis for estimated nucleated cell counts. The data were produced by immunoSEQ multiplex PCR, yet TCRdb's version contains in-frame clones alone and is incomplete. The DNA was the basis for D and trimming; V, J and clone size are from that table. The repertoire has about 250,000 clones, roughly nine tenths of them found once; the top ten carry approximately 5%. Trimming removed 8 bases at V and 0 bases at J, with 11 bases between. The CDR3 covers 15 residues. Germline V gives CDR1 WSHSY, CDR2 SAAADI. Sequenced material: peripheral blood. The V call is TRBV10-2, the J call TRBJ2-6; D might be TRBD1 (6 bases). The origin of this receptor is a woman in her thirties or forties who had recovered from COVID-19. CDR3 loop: CASGTGSSGANVLTF. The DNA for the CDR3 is TGCGCCAGCGGAACAGGGAGCTCTGGGGCCAACGTCCTGACTTTC.